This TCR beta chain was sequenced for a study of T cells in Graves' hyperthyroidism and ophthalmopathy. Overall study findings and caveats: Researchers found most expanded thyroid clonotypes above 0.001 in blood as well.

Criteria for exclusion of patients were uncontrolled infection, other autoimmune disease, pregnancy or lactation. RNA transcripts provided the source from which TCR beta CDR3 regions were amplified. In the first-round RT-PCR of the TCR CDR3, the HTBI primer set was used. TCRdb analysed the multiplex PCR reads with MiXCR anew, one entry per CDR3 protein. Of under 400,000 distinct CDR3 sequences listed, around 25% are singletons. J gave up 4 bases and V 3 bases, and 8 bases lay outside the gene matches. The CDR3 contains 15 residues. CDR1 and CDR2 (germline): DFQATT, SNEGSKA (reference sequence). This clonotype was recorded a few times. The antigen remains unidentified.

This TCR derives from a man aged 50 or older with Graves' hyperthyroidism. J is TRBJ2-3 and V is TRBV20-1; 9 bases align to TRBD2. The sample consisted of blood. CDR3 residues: CSASTLSGSADTQYF. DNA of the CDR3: TGCAGTGCTAGTACCCTTAGCGGGAGTGCAGATACGCAGTATTTT.